The entry that follows covers one T cell receptor (beta chain) sequence. Antigen: not known. The PCR ran on 60 Vbeta and 13 Jbeta primers. Sequencing was performed with immunoSEQ multiplex PCR; in TCRdb, only in-frame clones are kept and a portion is missing. The sample consists of 170,000 or so clones, 84% of them appearing once. The sample originates from a study of cytomegalovirus exposure and HLA in healthy donors. The CDR3 contains 19 residues. V shed 3 bases and J 3 bases; nucleotides not matched to a gene: 20. Germline V CDR1 and CDR2: ENHRY, SYGVKD. Whole-study results and caveats: While the bulk of TCR sequences proved rare, some public TCRs turned up in many donors. Per a prior analysis, the majority of TCR beta V segments were productive roughly 87% or roughly 30% of the time. Analyzed later, association rates of TCRs varied across HLA loci, with DRB1 most and HLA-C fewest.

This receptor was taken from a boy aged 2 to 9 in good health and CMV-seronegative. Input material: PBMCs. This chain joins TRBV10-3 and TRBJ2-7, with TRBD1 matching over 7 bases. CDR3 loop: CAISDQRTGTSLNGYEQYF. Here the CDR3 DNA reads TGTGCCATCAGTGACCAGAGGACAGGTACATCCTTGAATGGCTACGAGCAGTACTTC.